What follows are 19 T cell receptor beta chains derived from one specimen sequenced in a study of blood T cells in healthy people across ages. A J-beta primer mix and a sample-barcoded 5' primer were used in a second PCR of roughly 7 to 12 cycles. One entry per CDR3 protein results from TCRdb running MiXCR on the 5' RACE reads. In the table there are hundreds of thousands of distinct CDR3 sequences, 58% of which are singletons. Sequencing input: blood. These receptors were taken from a man aged 60 to 75 in good health.

The genes are TRBV9 and TRBJ2-3; D is uncertain. CDR3 length equals 15 residues. The V gene's germline CDR1 is SGDLS and CDR2 YYNGEE. V gave up 4 bases and J gave up 1 base, with 13 bases separating them. The chain's CDR3 is CASSPPIVGTDTQYF. In nucleotides, the CDR3 is TGTGCCAGCAGCCCCCCGATTGTAGGCACAGATACGCAGTATTTT.

For the CDR3, the DNA is TGTGCCAGCAGAGGCATGGGACGGAGAAGCACAGATACGCAGTATTTT. Its protein product is CASRGMGRRSTDTQYF. The V gene is TRBV2, the J gene TRBJ2-3; D is possibly TRBD1 or TRBD2 (5 bases each). Germline CDR1 and CDR2: SNHLY and FYNNEI. This CDR3 is built from 16 residues. V lost 6 bases and J 0 bases, leaving 16 bases between the germline ends.

Note on this clonotype: Relative to the germline gene, one junction end is altered; a read error may explain this. The chain uses TRBV24-1 and TRBJ2-5, with D unresolved. This CDR3 comprises 11 residues. Germline V gene data show CDR1 as KGHDR and CDR2 as SFDVKD. Here the CDR3 DNA reads TGTGCCACCGGTGAGCAAGAGACCCAGTACTTC. Amino acids: CATGEQETQYF.

The chain employs TRBV5-1 and TRBJ1-4; D remains ambiguous. Germline V gives CDR1 SGHRS, CDR2 YFSETQ. This CDR3 is 14 amino acids long. V was trimmed by 0 bases and J by 7 bases, leaving 10 bases between them. CDR3 bases: TGCGCCAGCAGCTTGGCCCGGGGAACTGAAAAACTGTTTTTT. It translates to CASSLARGTEKLFF.

The chain combines TRBV9 with TRBJ2-5; 11 nucleotides line up with TRBD1. Trimming at V came to 6 bases and at J to 11 bases, leaving 9 bases not matched to a gene. This CDR3 has 13 residues. Germline lookup yields CDR1 SGDLS and CDR2 YYNGEE. CDR3 region: CASTLTGQGEQYF. CDR3 DNA sequence: TGTGCCAGCACGCTCACGGGACAGGGGGAGCAGTACTTC.

V is TRBV19 and J is TRBJ1-1, with a weak D call TRBD1 (6 bases). V lost 7 bases, J lost 3 bases, and 18 bases lay in between. CDR3 size: 15 residues. Germline V lookup: CDR1 LNHDA, CDR2 SQIVND (reference sequence). CDR3: CASISGGAPDTEAFF. DNA for the CDR3: TGTGCCAGTATCTCCGGGGGCGCCCCGGACACTGAAGCTTTCTTT. Full variable domain (rest looked up from reference TRBV19 and TRBJ1-1): DGGITQSPKYLFRKEGQNVTLSCEQNLNHDAMYWYRQDPGQGLRLIYYSQIVNDFQKGDIAEGYSVSREKKESFPLTVTSAQKNPTAFYLCASISGGAPDTEAFFGQGTRLTVV.

This clonotype showed up just a few times. V is TRBV5-1 and J is TRBJ1-6; D ambiguous. This CDR3 has 16 amino acids. V lost 4 bases and J 2 bases, leaving 13 bases between the germline ends. Germline lookup yields CDR1 SGHRS and CDR2 YFSETQ. The CDR3 here is CASSPAGGTYNSPLHF. As DNA, the CDR3 is TGCGCCAGCAGCCCGGCAGGAGGGACCTATAATTCACCCCTCCACTTT.

Notes on this clonotype: The CDR3 end shows no conserved phenylalanine or tryptophan, and so a read error is likely. V is TRBV3-1 and J is TRBJ2-5, with a possible D match to TRBD2 (5 bases). Germline CDR1 is LGHDT and CDR2 is YNNKEL (reference sequence). The V end lost 1 base, the J end lost 2 bases, and 11 bases lay between the germline ends. This CDR3 contains 15 residues. The CDR3 region is CASSQALAIQETQYL. CDR3 nucleotide sequence: TGTGCCAGCAGCCAAGCCCTAGCTATACAAGAGACCCAGTACTTA.

The CDR3: CASSVAPGTSSNEQFF. The CDR3 DNA reads TGTGCCAGCAGCGTAGCCCCCGGGACTAGCAGCAATGAGCAGTTCTTC. The chain joins TRBV9 to TRBJ2-1; 9 bases match TRBD2. Per germline, CDR1 SGDLS and CDR2 YYNGEE. V shed 0 bases and J 6 bases; nucleotides not matched to a gene: 7. This CDR3 comprises 16 residues.

The rearrangement links TRBV3-1 to TRBJ2-6; perhaps TRBD1 as D (6 bases). The CDR3 extends over 18 amino acids. Germline CDR1 reads LGHDT; CDR2 reads YNNKEL (reference sequence). The germline V and J ends were trimmed by 0 bases and 0 bases, with 12 bases remaining between them. CDR3 region: CASSQDRGQTSGANVLTF. The CDR3 DNA follows: TGTGCCAGCAGCCAAGATCGTGGACAGACCTCTGGGGCCAACGTCCTGACTTTC.

CDR3 region: CASLAGGGGRTDTQYF. The CDR3 region has the DNA TGTGCCAGCCTGGCCGGGGGCGGGGGGCGAACAGATACGCAGTATTTT. The rearrangement links TRBV12-3 or TRBV12-4 to TRBJ2-3, with TRBD2 matching 8 bases. V was pared by 8 bases and J by 3 bases, with 13 bases of the junction left unmatched. The CDR3 consists of 16 residues.

For this clonotype: A read error may produce the germline difference seen at one junction end. This chain joins TRBV5-1 and TRBJ2-6; 9 bases are a match to TRBD1. CDR3 length: 17 residues. The germline V gene has CDR1 SGHRS and CDR2 YFSETQ. The CDR3: CASSPGLQGAGTNVLTF. The CDR3 coding sequence is TGCGCCAGCAGCCCCGGATTACAGGGGGCTGGGACCAACGTCCTGACTTTC.

The gene calls are TRBV10-3 and TRBJ1-1; the D is unclear. The germline CDR1 and CDR2 sequences are ENHRY and SYGVKD. The length of the CDR3 is 13 residues. The V end lost 5 bases, the J end lost 0 bases, and 7 bases lay between the germline ends. For the CDR3, the DNA is TGTGCCATCAGTCATGGGGTGAACACTGAAGCTTTCTTT. Translated: CAISHGVNTEAFF.

On this clonotype itself: A much larger clone is a single base away; this may be a read error. The CDR3 protein is CASRAMRGQETQYF. CDR3 sequence (DNA): TGTGCCAGCAGGGCAATGAGGGGGCAAGAGACCCAGTACTTC. The chain recombines TRBV11-2 with TRBJ2-5, with D perhaps TRBD1 (6 bases). Germline loops: CDR1 SGHAT, CDR2 FQNNGV. V lost 6 bases and J lost 2, with 13 bases in between. The CDR3 runs 14 residues. Supplemented by reference TRBV11-2 and TRBJ2-5, the full variable domain reads EAGVAQSPRYKIIEKRQSVAFWCNPISGHATLYWYQQILGQGPKLLIQFQNNGVVDDSQLPKDRFSAERLKGVDSTLKIQPAKLEDSAVYLCASRAMRGQETQYFGPGTRLLVL.

The CDR3 is CASSERDRSVSPLHF. Here the CDR3 DNA reads TGTGCCAGCAGTGAACGGGACAGGTCGGTTTCACCCCTCCACTTT. The J gene is TRBJ1-6, the V gene TRBV6-1; 8 bases match TRBD1. CDR1 MNHNS and CDR2 SASEGT come from the germline V gene. The J segment lost 9 bases and the V segment lost 2 bases, leaving 6 bases of the junction unmatched. The length of the CDR3 is 15 residues.

The J gene is TRBJ1-4, the V gene TRBV5-1; possibly TRBD1 for D (5 bases). The CDR3 spans 16 residues. Trimming removed 3 bases from V and 2 bases from J, with 14 bases in between. Germline-derived CDR1 and CDR2 are SGHRS and YFSETQ. CDR3 region: CASSSAGEGTNEKLFF. DNA of the CDR3: TGCGCCAGCAGCTCCGCAGGAGAGGGGACTAATGAAAAACTGTTTTTT.

This chain joins TRBV6-6 and TRBJ2-5; D tentatively fits TRBD1 or TRBD2 (5 bases each). Between the trimmed V and J ends, which lost 6 bases and 7 bases, there was a span of 15 bases. The CDR3 spans 13 residues. Germline CDR1 is MNHNY and CDR2 is SVGAGI (reference sequence). The CDR3 DNA is TGTGCCAGCAGCGACGGGGCTGGGGTGACCCAGTACTTC. It translates to CASSDGAGVTQYF.

The rearrangement uses TRBV7-9 and TRBJ2-7; D might be TRBD1 (6 bases). This CDR3 has 19 residues. Germline V gene data show CDR1 as SEHNR and CDR2 as FQNEAQ (reference sequence). The V end lost 5 bases, the J end lost 0 bases, and 26 bases lay between the germline ends. The CDR3 coding sequence is TGTGCCAGCAGCCCCGCGGTGGTCAGGGGACCACAAAGCTCCTACGAGCAGTACTTC. Residues: CASSPAVVRGPQSSYEQYF.

Many counts were recorded for this clonotype. The V call is TRBV7-2, the J call TRBJ1-2; D ambiguous. V was clipped by 5 bases and J by 0 bases, with 7 bases between them. The CDR3 consists of 13 residues. Germline V lookup: CDR1 SGHTA, CDR2 FQGNSA. The CDR3 spells CASSVSTNYGYTF. CDR3 sequence (DNA): TGTGCCAGCAGCGTATCAACTAACTATGGCTACACCTTC.